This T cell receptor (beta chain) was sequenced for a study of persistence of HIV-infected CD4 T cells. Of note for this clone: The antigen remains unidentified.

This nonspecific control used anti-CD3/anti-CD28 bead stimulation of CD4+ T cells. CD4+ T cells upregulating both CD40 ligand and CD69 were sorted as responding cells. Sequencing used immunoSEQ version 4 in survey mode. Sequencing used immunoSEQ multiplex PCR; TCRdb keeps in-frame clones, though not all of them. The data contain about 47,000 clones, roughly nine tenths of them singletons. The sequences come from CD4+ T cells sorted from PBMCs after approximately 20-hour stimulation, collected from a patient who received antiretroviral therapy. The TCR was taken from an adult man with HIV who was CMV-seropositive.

CDR3 in amino acids: CASSFPYSFGVVLEQYF. CDR3 nucleotide sequence: TGTGCCAGCAGTTTTCCCTACTCCTTTGGGGTAGTTTTAGAGCAGTACTTC. The rearrangement uses TRBV28 and TRBJ2-7; D gene ambiguous. V was trimmed by 3 bases and J by 7 bases, leaving 25 bases between them. There are 17 residues in the CDR3. The germline CDR1 and CDR2 sequences are MDHEN and SYDVKM.